This record concerns one T cell receptor (beta chain) sequence. Its antigen is not identified. The source of the sample is a study of blood T cells in healthy people across ages. The study, taken as a whole, reports: Long-lived donors carried more naive CD4+ cells and greater diversity than aged donors.

Using a J-beta primer mix together with a sample-barcoded 5' primer, a second PCR was run for roughly 7 to 11 cycles. Template switching added a 12-random-nucleotide identifier to every cDNA molecule. A single record per CDR3 protein comes from TCRdb applying MiXCR to the 5' RACE reads. The table has 1,500,000 or so distinct CDR3 sequences, approximately 43% seen once. Material: blood. The sequence came from a woman between 18 and 29 years old in good health.

In nucleotides, the CDR3 is TGTGCCAGCAGCTTATGGGAGAGCACTGAAGCTTTCTTT. It codes for CASSLWESTEAFF. This chain links TRBV7-2 with TRBJ1-1; D remains ambiguous. Trimming stripped 2 bases from V and 4 bases from J, with 8 bases between. This CDR3 has 13 amino acids. CDR1 and CDR2 (germline): SGHTA, FQGNSA.